This T cell receptor beta chain came from a study of long-term antiretroviral therapy in people with HIV. In regard to this clone: Its antigen is not identified.

Treatment locations for all participants with HIV were in the United States. A v3.0 immunoSEQ assay was performed at survey level. TCRdb's copy holds only in-frame clones and misses some; the assay was immunoSEQ multiplex PCR. The sample comprises about 28,000 clones, 86% of which are singletons, and 4.5% to 6% rests with the top ten. General study findings and limits: HIV repertoires spanned tighter CDR3 length ranges than controls did. Transplant-donor-level diversity was not reached after ART, though diversity increased. Blood collection from the mid-2000s to the late 2010s possibly occurred under older ART regimens.

This specimen consisted of unsorted PBMCs, obtained 0.8 years after starting antiretroviral therapy. The sequence came from a woman in her 30s with HIV.

In DNA, the CDR3 is TGTGCCAGCGGAAGGGGCGAGCAGTACTTC. This codes for CASGRGEQYF. This sequence joins TRBV28 and TRBJ2-7, with D possibly being TRBD1 (5 bases). The CDR3 loop spans 10 amino acids. Germline CDR1 MDHEN, CDR2 SYDVKM. V was clipped by 8 bases and J by 6 bases, with 8 bases between them.